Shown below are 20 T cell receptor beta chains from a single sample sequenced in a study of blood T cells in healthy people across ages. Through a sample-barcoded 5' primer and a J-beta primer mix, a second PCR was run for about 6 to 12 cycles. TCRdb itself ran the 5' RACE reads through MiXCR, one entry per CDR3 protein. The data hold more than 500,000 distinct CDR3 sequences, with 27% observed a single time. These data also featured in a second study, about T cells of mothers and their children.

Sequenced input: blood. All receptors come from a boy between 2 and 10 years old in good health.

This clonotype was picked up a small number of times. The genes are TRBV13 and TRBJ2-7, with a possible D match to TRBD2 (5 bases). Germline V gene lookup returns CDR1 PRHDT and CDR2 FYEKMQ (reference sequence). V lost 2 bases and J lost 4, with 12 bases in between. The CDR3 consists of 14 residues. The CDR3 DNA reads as TGTGCCAGCAGCTTATCGGTGGGAGTATACGAGCAGTACTTC. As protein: CASSLSVGVYEQYF.

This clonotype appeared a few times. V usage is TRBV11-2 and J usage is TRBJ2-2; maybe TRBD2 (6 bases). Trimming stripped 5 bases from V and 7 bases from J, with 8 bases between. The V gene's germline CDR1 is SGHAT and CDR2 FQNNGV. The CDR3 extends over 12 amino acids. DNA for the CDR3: TGTGCCAGCAGCGAGCGGGTCGGGGAGCTGTTTTTT. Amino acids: CASSERVGELFF. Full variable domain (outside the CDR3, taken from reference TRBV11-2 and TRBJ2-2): EAGVAQSPRYKIIEKRQSVAFWCNPISGHATLYWYQQILGQGPKLLIQFQNNGVVDDSQLPKDRFSAERLKGVDSTLKIQPAKLEDSAVYLCASSERVGELFFGEGSRLTVL.

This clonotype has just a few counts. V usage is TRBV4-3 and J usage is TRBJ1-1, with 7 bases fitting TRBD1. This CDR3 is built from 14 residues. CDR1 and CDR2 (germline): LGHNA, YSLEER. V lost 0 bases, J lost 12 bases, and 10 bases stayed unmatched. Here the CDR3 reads CASSQEGRRGRTFF. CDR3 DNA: TGCGCCAGCAGCCAAGAAGGCAGGAGGGGGCGGACTTTCTTT.

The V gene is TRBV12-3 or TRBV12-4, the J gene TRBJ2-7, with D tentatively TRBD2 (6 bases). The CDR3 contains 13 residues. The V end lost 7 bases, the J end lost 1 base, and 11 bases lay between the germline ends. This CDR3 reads CASNAGSSYEQYF. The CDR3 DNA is TGTGCCAGCAACGCGGGGAGTTCCTACGAGCAGTACTTC.

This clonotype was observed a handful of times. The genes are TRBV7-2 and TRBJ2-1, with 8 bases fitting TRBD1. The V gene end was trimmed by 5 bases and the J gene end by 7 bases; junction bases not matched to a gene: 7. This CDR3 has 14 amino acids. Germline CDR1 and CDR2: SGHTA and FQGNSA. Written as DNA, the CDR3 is TGTGCCAGCAGCCCAACAGGGGGTCCTAATGAGCAGTTCTTC. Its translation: CASSPTGGPNEQFF.

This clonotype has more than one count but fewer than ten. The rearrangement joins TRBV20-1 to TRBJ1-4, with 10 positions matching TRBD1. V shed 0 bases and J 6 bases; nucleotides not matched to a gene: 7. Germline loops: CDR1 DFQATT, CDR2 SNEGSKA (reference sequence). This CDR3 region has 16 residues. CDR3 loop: CSARDWDRGKDEKLFF. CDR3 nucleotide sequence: TGCAGTGCTAGAGATTGGGACAGGGGAAAAGATGAAAAACTGTTTTTT.

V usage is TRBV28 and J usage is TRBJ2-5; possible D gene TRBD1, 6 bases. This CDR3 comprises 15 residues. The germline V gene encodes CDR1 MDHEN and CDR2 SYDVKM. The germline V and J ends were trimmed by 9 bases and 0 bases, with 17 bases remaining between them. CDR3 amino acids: CASVQGPSNQETQYF. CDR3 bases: TGTGCCAGTGTACAGGGCCCCTCCAACCAAGAGACCCAGTACTTC.

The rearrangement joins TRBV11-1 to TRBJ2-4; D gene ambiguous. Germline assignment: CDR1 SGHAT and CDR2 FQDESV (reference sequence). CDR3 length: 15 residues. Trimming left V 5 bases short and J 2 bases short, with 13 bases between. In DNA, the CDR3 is TGTGCCAGCAGCCCCCTTTCTCGGTCCAAAAACATTCAGTACTTC. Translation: CASSPLSRSKNIQYF.

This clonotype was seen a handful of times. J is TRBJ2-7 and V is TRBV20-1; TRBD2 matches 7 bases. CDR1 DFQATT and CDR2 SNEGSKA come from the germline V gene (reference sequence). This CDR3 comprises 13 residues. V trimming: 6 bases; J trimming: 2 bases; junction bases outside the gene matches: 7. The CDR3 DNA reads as TGCAGTGCGGCGGCGCTAGCGGCCTACGAGCAGTACTTC. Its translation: CSAAALAAYEQYF.

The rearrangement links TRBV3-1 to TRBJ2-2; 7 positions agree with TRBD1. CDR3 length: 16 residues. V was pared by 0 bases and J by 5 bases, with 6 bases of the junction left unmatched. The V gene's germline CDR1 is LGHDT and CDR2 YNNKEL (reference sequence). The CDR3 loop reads CASSQEGTVLTGELFF. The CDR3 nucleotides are TGTGCCAGCAGCCAAGAAGGGACAGTCTTAACCGGGGAGCTGTTTTTT.

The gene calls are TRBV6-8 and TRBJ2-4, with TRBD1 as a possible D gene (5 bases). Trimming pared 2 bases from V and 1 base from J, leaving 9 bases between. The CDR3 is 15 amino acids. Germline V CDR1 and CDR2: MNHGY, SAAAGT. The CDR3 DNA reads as TGTGCCAGCAGTTACAGGGGTAGGGCCAAAAACATTCAGTACTTC. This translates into CASSYRGRAKNIQYF.

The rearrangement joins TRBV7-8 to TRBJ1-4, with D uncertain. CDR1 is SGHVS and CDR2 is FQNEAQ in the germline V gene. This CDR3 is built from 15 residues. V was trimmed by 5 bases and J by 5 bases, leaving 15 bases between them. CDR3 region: CASSLTEALNEKLFF. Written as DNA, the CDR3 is TGTGCCAGCAGCCTAACGGAAGCTTTAAATGAAAAACTGTTTTTT.

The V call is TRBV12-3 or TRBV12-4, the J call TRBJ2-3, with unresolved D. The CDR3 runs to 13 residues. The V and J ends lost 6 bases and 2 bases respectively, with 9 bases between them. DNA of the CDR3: TGTGCCAGCAGCCTCCGACACACAGATACGCAGTATTTT. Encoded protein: CASSLRHTDTQYF.

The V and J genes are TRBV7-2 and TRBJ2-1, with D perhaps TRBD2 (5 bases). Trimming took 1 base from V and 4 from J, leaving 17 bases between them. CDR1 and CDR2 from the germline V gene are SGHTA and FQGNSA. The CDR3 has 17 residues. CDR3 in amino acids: CASSLDARVQRYNEQFF. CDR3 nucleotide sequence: TGTGCCAGCAGCTTAGATGCGCGGGTCCAAAGGTACAATGAGCAGTTCTTC. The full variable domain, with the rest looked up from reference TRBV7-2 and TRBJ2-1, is GAGVSQSPSNKVTEKGKDVELRCDPISGHTALYWYRQSLGQGLEFLIYFQGNSAPDKSGLPSDRFSAERTGGSVSTLTIQRTQQEDSAVYLCASSLDARVQRYNEQFFGPGTRLTVL.

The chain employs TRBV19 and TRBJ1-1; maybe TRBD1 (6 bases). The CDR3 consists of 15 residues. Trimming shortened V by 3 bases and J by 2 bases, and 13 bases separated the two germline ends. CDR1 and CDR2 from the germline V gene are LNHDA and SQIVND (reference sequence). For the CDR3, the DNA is TGTGCCAGTAGTATGCCTTTGGACAGAAACACTGAAGCTTTCTTT. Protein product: CASSMPLDRNTEAFF.

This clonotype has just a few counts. The CDR3 loop reads CASSSTEQFF. The CDR3 DNA sequence: TGTGCCAGCAGTTCGACAGAGCAGTTCTTC. This chain uses TRBV5-6 with TRBJ2-1, with unresolved D. CDR3 length: 10 residues. Trimming took off 5 bases at V and 10 bases at J, with 7 bases between the two ends. From germline, CDR1 is SGHDT and CDR2 YYEEEE.

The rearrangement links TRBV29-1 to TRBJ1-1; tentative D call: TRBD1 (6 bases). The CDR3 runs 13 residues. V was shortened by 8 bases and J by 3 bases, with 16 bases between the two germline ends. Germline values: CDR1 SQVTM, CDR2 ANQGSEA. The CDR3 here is CSIKPGEYTEAFF. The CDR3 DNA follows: TGCAGCATAAAACCAGGGGAGTACACTGAAGCTTTCTTT.

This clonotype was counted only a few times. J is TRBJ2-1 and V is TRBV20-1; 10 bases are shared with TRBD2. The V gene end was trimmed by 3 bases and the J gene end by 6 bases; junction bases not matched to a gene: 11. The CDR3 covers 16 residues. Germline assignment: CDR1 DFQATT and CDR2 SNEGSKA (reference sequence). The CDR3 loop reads CSARGPTSGVVNEQFF. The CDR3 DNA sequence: TGCAGTGCTAGGGGGCCCACTAGCGGGGTTGTCAATGAGCAGTTCTTC.

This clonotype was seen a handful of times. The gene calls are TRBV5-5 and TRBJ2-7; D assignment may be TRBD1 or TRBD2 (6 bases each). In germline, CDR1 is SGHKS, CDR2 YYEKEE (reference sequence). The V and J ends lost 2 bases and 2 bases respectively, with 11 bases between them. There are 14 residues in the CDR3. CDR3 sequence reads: CASSLQGGPYEQYF. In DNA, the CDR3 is TGTGCCAGCAGCTTACAGGGAGGACCCTACGAGCAGTACTTC.

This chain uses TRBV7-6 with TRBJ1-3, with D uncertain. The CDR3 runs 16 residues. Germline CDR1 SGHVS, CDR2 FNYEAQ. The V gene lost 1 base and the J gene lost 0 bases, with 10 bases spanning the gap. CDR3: CASSLVGGISGNTIYF. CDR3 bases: TGTGCCAGCAGCTTAGTAGGTGGGATCTCTGGAAACACCATATATTTT.